The clone carrying this TCR beta chain was observed a few times. Its antigen is unknown. The junction departs from the called germline gene at one end, perhaps through a read error. The data derive from a study of breast tumors, draining lymph nodes, adjacent tissues. Notes on the study in general: That most tumor T cells come from lymph nodes remained unproven.

Germline V gene data show CDR1 as DFQATT and CDR2 as SNEGSKA (reference sequence). The CDR3 extends over 11 amino acids. TCRdb re-called the multiplex PCR reads through MiXCR, storing one row per CDR3 protein. The sample shows 250,000 or so distinct CDR3 sequences, more than 30% of them seen only once. The lymph nodes were axillary draining lymph nodes from breast cancer patients. The TCR was taken from a female donor with breast cancer. Some clones in this sample may be carry-over from other donors' samples. The genes are TRBV20-1 and TRBJ2-7; D is unclear. Sequencing was done on a sample of axillary lymph node tissue. This CDR3 reads CSASASYEQSF. In DNA form, the CDR3 reads TGCAGTGCGTCAGCCTCCTACGAGCAGTCCTTC.